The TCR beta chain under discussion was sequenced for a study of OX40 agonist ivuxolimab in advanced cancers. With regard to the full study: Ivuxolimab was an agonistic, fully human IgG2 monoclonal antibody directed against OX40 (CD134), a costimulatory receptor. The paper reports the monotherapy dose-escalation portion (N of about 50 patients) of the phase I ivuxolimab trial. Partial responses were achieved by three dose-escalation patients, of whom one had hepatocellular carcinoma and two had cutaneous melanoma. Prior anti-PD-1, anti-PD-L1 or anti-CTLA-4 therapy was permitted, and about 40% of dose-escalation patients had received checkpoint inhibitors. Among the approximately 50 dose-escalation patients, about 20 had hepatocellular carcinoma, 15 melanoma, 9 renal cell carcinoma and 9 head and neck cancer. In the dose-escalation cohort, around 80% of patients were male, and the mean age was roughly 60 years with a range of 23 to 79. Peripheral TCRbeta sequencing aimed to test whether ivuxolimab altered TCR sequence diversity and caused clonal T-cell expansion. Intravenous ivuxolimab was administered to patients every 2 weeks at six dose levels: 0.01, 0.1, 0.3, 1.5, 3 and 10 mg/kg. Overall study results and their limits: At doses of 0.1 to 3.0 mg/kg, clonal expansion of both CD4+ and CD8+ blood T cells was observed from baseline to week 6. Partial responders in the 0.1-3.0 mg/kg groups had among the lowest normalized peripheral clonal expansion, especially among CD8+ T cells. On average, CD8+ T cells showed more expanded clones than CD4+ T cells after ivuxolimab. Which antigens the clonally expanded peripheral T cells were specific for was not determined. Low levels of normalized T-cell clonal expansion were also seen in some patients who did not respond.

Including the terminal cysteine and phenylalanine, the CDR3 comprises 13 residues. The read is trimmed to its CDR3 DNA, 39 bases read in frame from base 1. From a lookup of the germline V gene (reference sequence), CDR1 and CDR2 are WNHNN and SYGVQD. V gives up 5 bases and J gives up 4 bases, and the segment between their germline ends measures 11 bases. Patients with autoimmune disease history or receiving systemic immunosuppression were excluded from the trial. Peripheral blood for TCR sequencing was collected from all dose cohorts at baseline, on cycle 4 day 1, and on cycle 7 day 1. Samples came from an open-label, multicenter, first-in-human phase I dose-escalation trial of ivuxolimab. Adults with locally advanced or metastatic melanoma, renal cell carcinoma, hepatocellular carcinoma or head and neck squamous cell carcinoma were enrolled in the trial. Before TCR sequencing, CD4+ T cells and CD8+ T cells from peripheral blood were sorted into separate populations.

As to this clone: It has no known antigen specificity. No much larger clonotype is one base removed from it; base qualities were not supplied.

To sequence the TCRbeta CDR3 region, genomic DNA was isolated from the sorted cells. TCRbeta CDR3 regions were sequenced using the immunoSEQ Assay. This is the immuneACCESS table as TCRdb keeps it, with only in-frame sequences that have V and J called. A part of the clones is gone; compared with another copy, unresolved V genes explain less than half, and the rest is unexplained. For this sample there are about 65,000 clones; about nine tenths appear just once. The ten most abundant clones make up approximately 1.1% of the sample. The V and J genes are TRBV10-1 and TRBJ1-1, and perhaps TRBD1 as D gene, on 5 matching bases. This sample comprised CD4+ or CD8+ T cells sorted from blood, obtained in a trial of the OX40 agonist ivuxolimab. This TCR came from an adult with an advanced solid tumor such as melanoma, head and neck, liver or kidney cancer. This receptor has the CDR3 CASSSSGGTEAFF. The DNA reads TGCGCCAGCAGTTCATCCGGGGGCACTGAAGCTTTCTTT.